Sequencing of this T cell receptor (beta chain) was carried out in a study of blood T cell repertoires in COVID-19. Study-wide context: Samples taken during acute and convalescent COVID-19 were collected in the United States, Italy and Spain. Sample material is recorded as cDNA or gDNA derived from T cells, B-cell-depleted T cells, or PBMCs.

Per the original data handling: Reference gene primer amplification gave nucleated cell count estimates. The table came from immunoSEQ multiplex PCR; TCRdb's copy has only in-frame clones and leaves some out. V, J and clone size were drawn from that table, and D and trimming were deduced from the DNA. The sample contains some 240,000 clones, around nine tenths of which appear only once. Germline CDR1 and CDR2: MNHEY and SVGAGI. The CDR3 has 16 amino acids. The trim removed 4 bases at V and 0 bases at J, leaving 6 bases unmatched. The TCR comes from a man between 60 and 75 years old who had recovered from COVID-19. The source material was peripheral blood. The chain is built from TRBV6-5 and TRBJ2-1; 7 nucleotides match TRBD2. The DNA for the CDR3 is TGTGCCAGCAGTTCGAGGGAGGGTAGCTCCTACAATGAGCAGTTCTTC. It specifies CASSSREGSSYNEQFF.